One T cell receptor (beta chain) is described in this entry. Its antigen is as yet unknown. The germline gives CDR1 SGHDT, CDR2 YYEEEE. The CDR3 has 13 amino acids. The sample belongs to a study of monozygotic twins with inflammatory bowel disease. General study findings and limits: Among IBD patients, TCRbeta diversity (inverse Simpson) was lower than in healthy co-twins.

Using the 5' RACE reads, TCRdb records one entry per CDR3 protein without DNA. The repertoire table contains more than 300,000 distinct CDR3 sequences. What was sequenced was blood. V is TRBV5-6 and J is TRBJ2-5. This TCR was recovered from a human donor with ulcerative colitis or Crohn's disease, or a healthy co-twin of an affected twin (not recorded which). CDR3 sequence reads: CASSWDYRETQYF.